This passage covers 10 T cell receptor beta chains from one sample sequenced in a study of T cells expressing NK-cell markers. From its re-call of the 5' RACE reads, TCRdb lists each CDR3 protein once, without DNA. This specimen shows about 150,000 distinct CDR3 sequences; the ten leading clones hold about 39%. Sequencing was performed on blood T cells: a sorted CD56 or NKG2C T cell subset, CD4+ or CD8+ T cells, or bulk PBMC T cells (not recorded which). These receptors were taken from a woman aged 50 to 60 in good health.

This chain links TRBV5-1 with TRBJ1-2. The CDR3 runs 13 residues. Germline-derived CDR1 and CDR2 are SGHRS and YFSETQ. The CDR3 loop reads CASSLASYGGYTF.

The gene calls are TRBV25-1 and TRBJ2-4. Germline CDR1 reads MGHDK; CDR2 reads SYGVNS. This CDR3 has 16 residues. The CDR3 spells CASSGGFGVAKNIQYF.

The chain couples TRBV27 to TRBJ1-2; TCRdb outputs TRBD1, but without DNA this stays unchecked. Germline V lookup: CDR1 MNHEY, CDR2 SMNVEV (reference sequence). The CDR3 has 14 amino acids. The CDR3 loop reads CASSLHPLTAGYTF.

V usage is TRBV9 and J usage is TRBJ2-7; TCRdb calls TRBD1, which cannot be checked without DNA. The CDR3 length is 14 residues. The germline V gene encodes CDR1 SGDLS and CDR2 YYNGEE. Here the CDR3 reads CASSVSGGWSEQYF.

The rearrangement uses TRBV5-6 and TRBJ2-1; checking the TCRdb D call of TRBD2 is not possible without DNA. This CDR3 is 15 amino acids long. The germline gives CDR1 SGHDT, CDR2 YYEEEE. CDR3 amino acids: CASSTYSGLAGRGFF. Combining the CDR3 with reference TRBV5-6 and TRBJ2-1 gives the whole variable domain DAGVTQSPTHLIKTRGQQVTLRCSPKSGHDTVSWYQQALGQGPQFIFQYYEEEERQRGNFPDRFSGHQFPNYSSELNVNALLLGDSALYLCASSTYSGLAGRGFFGPGTRLTVL.

This chain connects TRBV4-1 to TRBJ2-1; lacking DNA, the TRBD1 call made by TCRdb goes unchecked. Germline V gene sequence: CDR1 MGHRA, CDR2 YSYEKL. The CDR3 runs 15 residues. This chain's CDR3 is CASSQAHRGDNEQFF.

The CDR3 spells CASKGTGSAEAFF. The V call is TRBV6-5, the J call TRBJ1-1; absent DNA, TCRdb's TRBD1 call cannot be checked. This CDR3 region has 13 residues. The germline V gene has CDR1 MNHEY and CDR2 SVGAGI.

CDR3 residues: CASSLTGTSGRSDEQFF. The chain links TRBV11-1 to TRBJ2-1; absent DNA, TCRdb's TRBD2 call cannot be checked. Germline V CDR1 and CDR2: SGHAT, FQDESV (reference sequence). The CDR3 is made up of 17 amino acids.

The chain has TRBV29-1 and TRBJ2-3. The CDR3 runs 14 residues. Germline V gene data show CDR1 as SQVTM and CDR2 as ANQGSEA. This CDR3 reads CSGDTDNATDTQYF.

The chain is built from TRBV2 and TRBJ2-1; the D call of TRBD1 rests on TCRdb alone, since no DNA is present to check it. CDR3 length: 15 amino acids. CDR1 and CDR2 (germline): SNHLY, FYNNEI. The chain's CDR3 is CASSDGGASYNEQFF. Looking up the rest from reference TRBV2 and TRBJ2-1 gives the full variable domain: EPEVTQTPSHQVTQMGQEVILRCVPISNHLYFYWYRQILGQKVEFLVSFYNNEISEKSEIFDDQFSVERPDGSNFTLKIRSTKLEDSAMYFCASSDGGASYNEQFFGPGTRLTVL.